This T cell receptor beta chain was sequenced in a study of blood T cell repertoires in COVID-19. Across the whole study: Samples representing acute and convalescent COVID-19 were sourced from the United States, Italy and Spain.

Authors' processing steps: Researchers report that nucleated cell counts were estimated from reference gene primer amplification. Profiling relied on immunoSEQ multiplex PCR, and the TCRdb table lists in-frame clones only, not all of them. That table furnishes V, J and clone size, whereas the DNA furnished D and trimming. Of 60,000 to 70,000 clones listed, roughly four fifths are singletons. This clone was detected once. Trimming cost V 4 bases and J 5 bases; bases outside gene matches: 14. The germline V gene encodes CDR1 SGHRS and CDR2 YFSETQ. The CDR3 has 17 residues. The sequence was obtained from a human donor in a cohort sampled during active COVID-19. Material: peripheral blood. The chain combines TRBV5-1 with TRBJ2-3; 9 bases map to TRBD2. CDR3 nucleotide sequence: TGCGCCAGCAGCCTTGGTGTAGCGGGGGCGGGGAAAGATACGCAGTATTTT. It codes for CASSLGVAGAGKDTQYF.